A single sample gave rise to the 26 T cell receptor beta chains below, sequenced in a study of blood T cell repertoires in COVID-19. Clones were read by immunoSEQ multiplex PCR, and TCRdb kept only the in-frame ones, dropping some. The table shows hundreds of thousands of clones, with roughly 92% occurring only once. Material for sequencing was peripheral blood. The receptor set was obtained from a man in his sixties with COVID-19, enrolled during active disease.

The table lists this clone with a count of one. The chain couples TRBV29-1 to TRBJ2-7; 10 bases fit TRBD2. Losses at the gene ends were 4 bases for V and 5 bases for J; bases not matched to a gene: 5. This CDR3 has 13 amino acids. Per the germline V gene, CDR1 is SQVTM and CDR2 is ANQGSEA. CDR3 region: CSVVAGGMHEQYF. DNA for the CDR3: TGCAGCGTTGTAGCGGGAGGAATGCACGAGCAGTACTTC.

V gene TRBV3-1 (or the pseudogene TRBV3-2) combines with J gene TRBJ2-7, with D maybe TRBD2 (7 bases). CDR3 length: 17 amino acids. In germline, CDR1 is LGHDT, CDR2 YNNKEL (reference sequence). V dropped 4 bases and J dropped 6 bases, with 25 bases sitting between them. The CDR3, as DNA: TGTGCCAGCAGCCGCACCTGGGGGGGGGCGGGGTCGGGCGAGCAGTACTTC. Protein: CASSRTWGGAGSGEQYF.

V usage is TRBV5-4 and J usage is TRBJ1-1; D gene ambiguous. The V and J ends lost 0 bases and 4 bases respectively, with 19 bases between them. Germline-derived CDR1 and CDR2 are SGHNT and YYREEE (reference sequence). The CDR3 totals 17 residues. The CDR3 spells CASSLGSPSSTVTEAFF. The CDR3 bases are TGTGCCAGCAGCTTGGGAAGTCCGTCCTCCACGGTCACTGAAGCTTTCTTT. The variable domain in full, with the rest retrieved from reference TRBV5-4 and TRBJ1-1, is ETGVTQSPTHLIKTRGQQVTLRCSSQSGHNTVSWYQQALGQGPQFIFQYYREEENGRGNFPPRFSGLQFPNYSSELNVNALELDDSALYLCASSLGSPSSTVTEAFFGQGTRLTVV.

The chain employs TRBV5-1 and TRBJ2-7; 9 bases map to TRBD1. V was pared by 0 bases and J by 6 bases, with 7 bases of the junction left unmatched. Germline V gene data show CDR1 as SGHRS and CDR2 as YFSETQ. The CDR3 has 15 amino acids. The CDR3 DNA follows: TGCGCCAGCAGCTTGGCGACAGGGGGTCCAGGCGAGCAGTACTTC. Encoded protein: CASSLATGGPGEQYF.

The rearrangement uses TRBV7-2 and TRBJ2-6, with D possibly matching TRBD1 (6 bases). This CDR3 region has 16 residues. Trimming left V 5 bases short and J 2 bases short, with 13 bases between. Germline CDR1 is SGHTA and CDR2 is FQGNSA. In nucleotides, the CDR3 is TGTGCCAGCAGCCAAAACAGGGCTACTGGGGCCAACGTCCTGACTTTC. Protein sequence: CASSQNRATGANVLTF.

The chain has TRBV28 and TRBJ1-5; 7 bases are shared with TRBD1. The CDR3 is 12 residues long. Germline CDR1 reads MDHEN; CDR2 reads SYDVKM. The CDR3 sequence is CAVTGRNQPQHF. The CDR3 DNA sequence: TGTGCGGTGACAGGGAGGAATCAGCCCCAGCATTTT.

The chain uses TRBV24-1 and TRBJ2-1; 8 bases align to TRBD2. Trimming cost V 4 bases and J 6 bases; bases outside gene matches: 7. CDR1 and CDR2 from the germline V gene are KGHDR and SFDVKD. The CDR3 contains 15 residues. The DNA for the CDR3 is TGTGCCACCAGTGAAACCGGGACTAGAACCAATGAGCAGTTCTTC. Its translation is CATSETGTRTNEQFF.

This chain joins TRBV11-2 and TRBJ1-4, with TRBD1 identical over 9 bases. The trim removed 5 bases at V and 8 bases at J, leaving 6 bases unmatched. The CDR3 runs to 14 residues. From germline, CDR1 is SGHAT and CDR2 FQNNGV. For the CDR3, the DNA is TGTGCCAGCAGCCCGGGACAGGGAAGAGAAAAACTGTTTTTT. Translating gives CASSPGQGREKLFF.

V and J are TRBV7-8 and TRBJ2-4; maybe TRBD2 (6 bases). V gave up 4 bases and J gave up 0 bases, with 19 bases separating them. This CDR3 has 18 amino acids. In germline, CDR1 is SGHVS, CDR2 FQNEAQ. CDR3 amino acids: CASSSLGVAAIAKNIQYF. Written as DNA, the CDR3 is TGTGCCAGCAGCTCCCTAGGGGTAGCGGCAATAGCCAAAAACATTCAGTACTTC.

J is TRBJ2-7 and V is TRBV5-8; TRBD2 matches 10 bases. The V segment lost 5 bases and the J segment 2 bases; nucleotides outside the gene matches: 4. There are 14 residues in the CDR3. In germline, CDR1 is SGHTS, CDR2 YDEGEE. As DNA, the CDR3 is TGTGCCAGCAGATCTAGCGGGGGCACCTACGAGCAGTACTTC. Its translation: CASRSSGGTYEQYF.

The J gene is TRBJ1-2, the V gene TRBV18; 7 bases map to TRBD1. The CDR3 length is 16 residues. Germline V gives CDR1 KGHSH, CDR2 LQKENI. V dropped 3 bases and J dropped 2; count of bases not matched to a gene: 9. CDR3 region: CASSPQQGLGNYGYTF. CDR3 bases: TGTGCCAGCTCACCGCAACAGGGGTTAGGAAACTATGGCTACACCTTC.

In nucleotides, the CDR3 is TGTGCCAGCAGCCCACGGGAGGGGGGTGCACGGGCTTTCTTT. Its translation is CASSPREGGARAFF. This rearrangement joins TRBV9 to TRBJ1-1, with a possible D match to TRBD1 (6 bases). The germline V gene encodes CDR1 SGDLS and CDR2 YYNGEE. The CDR3 is 14 amino acids. Trimming took off 4 bases at V and 11 bases at J, with 21 bases between the two ends.

The chain combines TRBV6-5 with TRBJ1-6; D may be TRBD1 (6 bases). V lost 0 bases, J lost 10 bases, and 16 bases lay in between. Germline CDR1 MNHEY, CDR2 SVGAGI. This CDR3 comprises 16 residues. The CDR3 DNA follows: TGTGCCAGCAGTTACTCGGCTGACAGGAGTGGATCACCCCTCCACTTT. Protein product: CASSYSADRSGSPLHF.

The V call is TRBV5-1, the J call TRBJ2-5; 8 bases fit TRBD1. The CDR3 contains 14 residues. J lost 2 bases, V lost 3 bases, and 3 bases had no gene match. Germline V gene sequence: CDR1 SGHRS, CDR2 YFSETQ. DNA of the CDR3: TGCGCCAGCAGCTCCAGGGACAGGCAAGAGACCCAGTACTTC. Translation gives CASSSRDRQETQYF.

The chain links TRBV6-5 to TRBJ2-1; the match to TRBD2 covers 14 bases. Germline CDR1 and CDR2: MNHEY and SVGAGI. The CDR3 loop spans 14 amino acids. Trimming removed 8 bases from V and 6 bases from J; junction bases left unmatched: 3. The CDR3 here is CASQTSGRGNEQFF. Here the CDR3 DNA reads TGTGCCAGCCAGACTAGCGGGAGGGGCAATGAGCAGTTCTTC.

In its sample, this clone was seen once. CDR3 in amino acids: CASSFSGGENTLHF. The CDR3 bases are TGTGCCAGCAGTTTTTCTGGGGGCGAAAACACCCTCCACTTT. This chain uses TRBV27 with TRBJ1-6, with D perhaps TRBD1 (6 bases). Germline V gives CDR1 MNHEY, CDR2 SMNVEV (reference sequence). Trimming stripped 3 bases from V and 14 bases from J, with 17 bases between. CDR3 length equals 14 residues.

CDR3 in amino acids: CAWSRDFRAFF. The CDR3 DNA sequence: TGTGCCTGGAGCCGGGACTTTAGAGCTTTCTTT. The chain uses TRBV30 and TRBJ1-1, with D perhaps matching TRBD1 (5 bases). Between the trimmed V and J ends, which lost 3 bases and 10 bases, there was a span of 12 bases. The length of the CDR3 is 11 residues. The V gene's germline CDR1 is GTSNPN and CDR2 SVGIG (reference sequence).

The J gene is TRBJ1-2, the V gene TRBV6-5, with a weak D call TRBD1 (6 bases). CDR1 and CDR2 from the germline V gene are MNHEY and SVGAGI. This CDR3 has 13 residues. V dropped 6 bases and J dropped 8 bases, with 16 bases sitting between them. CDR3 sequence: CASRTTGTRGYTF. For the CDR3, the DNA is TGTGCCAGCAGGACCACAGGGACTAGGGGCTACACCTTC.

This chain joins TRBV5-1 and TRBJ2-2, with a tentative D call TRBD1 (7 bases). Germline V CDR1 and CDR2: SGHRS, YFSETQ. V lost 0 bases and J 4 bases, leaving 10 bases between the germline ends. This CDR3 comprises 15 residues. For the CDR3, the DNA is TGCGCCAGCAGCTTGGTGCAGGGGGGCACCGGGGAGCTGTTTTTT. This gives the protein CASSLVQGGTGELFF.

The chain joins TRBV6-2 or TRBV6-3 to TRBJ2-1; weak D call: TRBD2 (5 bases). The CDR3 contains 14 residues. V was pared by 6 bases and J by 6 bases, with 15 bases between. Germline CDR1 reads MNHEY; CDR2 reads SVGEGT. In DNA, the CDR3 is TGTGCCAGCAGCTTCGACTACGCCTCCAATGAGCAGTTCTTC. This translates into CASSFDYASNEQFF.

Only one count was recorded for this clone. V and J are TRBV7-2 and TRBJ2-7, with a tentative D call TRBD1 (6 bases). V lost 4 bases and J lost 0, with 13 bases in between. The CDR3 has 15 residues. CDR1 SGHTA and CDR2 FQGNSA come from the germline V gene. The CDR3 nucleotides read TGTGCCAGCAGCTACACAGGGCCAAGCTCCTACGAGCAGTACTTC. This translates into CASSYTGPSSYEQYF.

This rearrangement joins TRBV4-3 to TRBJ2-3, with D possibly TRBD1 on 5 matching bases. This CDR3 spans 15 amino acids. V lost 1 base, J lost 4 bases, and 12 bases lay in between. Germline V gives CDR1 LGHNA, CDR2 YSLEER. The CDR3 coding sequence is TGCGCCAGCAGCCAAGTTTCAGGACAATCAGATACGCAGTATTTT. Its translation is CASSQVSGQSDTQYF.

V is TRBV3-1 (or the pseudogene TRBV3-2) and J is TRBJ2-1; a possible D gene is TRBD2 (6 bases). V was pared by 1 base and J by 16 bases, with 20 bases between. Germline values: CDR1 LGHDT, CDR2 YNNKEL (reference sequence). The CDR3 contains 14 residues. CDR3 in amino acids: CASSQALEGLQFFF. The CDR3 DNA is TGTGCCAGCAGCCAAGCTTTAGAGGGACTCCAGTTCTTCTTC.

The rearrangement uses TRBV14 and TRBJ1-1; no reliable D call. The ends were cut back, 5 bases at V and 4 bases at J, with 14 bases in the middle. This CDR3 spans 14 amino acids. Germline assignment: CDR1 SGHDN and CDR2 FVKESK. Here the CDR3 reads CASSRATVSTEAFF. Here the CDR3 DNA reads TGTGCCAGCAGCAGAGCAACAGTCTCCACTGAAGCTTTCTTT. Looking up the rest from reference TRBV14 and TRBJ1-1 gives the full variable domain: EAGVTQFPSHSVIEKGQTVTLRCDPISGHDNLYWYRRVMGKEIKFLLHFVKESKQDESGMPNNRFLAERTGGTYSTLKVQPAELEDSGVYFCASSRATVSTEAFFGQGTRLTVV.

CDR3 coding DNA: TGCAGCGTCCCGGGACTAGCGGGAGGGCCGACCACCGGGGAGCTGTTTTTT. Amino acid sequence: CSVPGLAGGPTTGELFF. V is TRBV29-1 and J is TRBJ2-2, with 16 bases lining up with TRBD2. Germline CDR1 reads SQVTM; CDR2 reads ANQGSEA. CDR3 length: 17 amino acids. V was pared by 6 bases and J by 4 bases, with 8 bases of the junction left unmatched.

This sequence joins TRBV18 and TRBJ2-7; 10 nucleotides align to TRBD2. The CDR3 has 13 residues. CDR1 and CDR2 (germline): KGHSH, LQKENI. After removal of 8 bases from V and 2 bases from J, the junction contained 3 bases not matched to a gene. The CDR3 is CASNSGRPYEQYF. CDR3 nucleotides: TGTGCCAGCAATAGCGGGAGGCCCTACGAGCAGTACTTC.